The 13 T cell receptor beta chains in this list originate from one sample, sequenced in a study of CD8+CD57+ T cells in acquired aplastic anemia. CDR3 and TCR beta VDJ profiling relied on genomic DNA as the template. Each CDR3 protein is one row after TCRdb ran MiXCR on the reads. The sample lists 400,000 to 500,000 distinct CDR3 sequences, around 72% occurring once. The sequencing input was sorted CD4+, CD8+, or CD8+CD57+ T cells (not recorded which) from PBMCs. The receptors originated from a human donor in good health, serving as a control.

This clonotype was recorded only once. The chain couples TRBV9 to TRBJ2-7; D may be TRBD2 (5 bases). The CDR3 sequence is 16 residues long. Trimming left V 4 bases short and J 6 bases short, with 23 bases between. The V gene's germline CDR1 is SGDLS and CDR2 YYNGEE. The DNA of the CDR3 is TGTGCCAGCAGCAGCGGCGACTATGGCTACACCCTCGAGCAGTACTTC. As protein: CASSSGDYGYTLEQYF.

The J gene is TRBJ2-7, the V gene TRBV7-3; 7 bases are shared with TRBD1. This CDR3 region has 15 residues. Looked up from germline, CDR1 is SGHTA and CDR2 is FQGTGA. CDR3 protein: CANSLGQAASYEQYV. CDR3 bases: TGTGCCAACAGCTTAGGACAGGCCGCGTCCTACGAGCAGTACGTC.

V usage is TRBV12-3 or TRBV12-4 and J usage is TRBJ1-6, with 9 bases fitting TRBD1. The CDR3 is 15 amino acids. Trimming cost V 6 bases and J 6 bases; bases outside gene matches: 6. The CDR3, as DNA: TGTGCCAGCAGCCCTACAGGGGGCGTTAATTCACCCCTCCACTTT. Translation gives CASSPTGGVNSPLHF.

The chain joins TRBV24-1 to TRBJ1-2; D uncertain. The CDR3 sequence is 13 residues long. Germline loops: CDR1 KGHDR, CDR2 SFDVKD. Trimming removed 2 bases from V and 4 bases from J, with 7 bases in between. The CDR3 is CATSDSSSYGYTF. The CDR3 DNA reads TGTGCCACCAGTGATTCGTCGAGCTATGGCTACACCTTC.

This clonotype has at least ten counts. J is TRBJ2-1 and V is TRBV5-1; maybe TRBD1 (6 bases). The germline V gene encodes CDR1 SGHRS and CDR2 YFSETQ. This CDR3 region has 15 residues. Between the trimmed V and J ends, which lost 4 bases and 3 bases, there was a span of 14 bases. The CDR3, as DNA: TGCGCCAGCAGCGATCCAAGGGGGAACTACAATGAGCAGTTCTTC. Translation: CASSDPRGNYNEQFF.

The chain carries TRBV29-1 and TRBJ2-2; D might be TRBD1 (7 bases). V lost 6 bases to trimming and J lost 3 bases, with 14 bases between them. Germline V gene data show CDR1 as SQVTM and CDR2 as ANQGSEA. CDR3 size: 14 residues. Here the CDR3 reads CSVGARGDTGELFF. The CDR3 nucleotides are TGCAGCGTGGGGGCCAGGGGGGACACCGGGGAGCTGTTTTTT.

This chain's CDR3 is CSAETQGYGYTF. In DNA, the CDR3 is TGCAGTGCCGAAACCCAGGGGTATGGCTACACCTTC. The chain uses TRBV20-1 and TRBJ1-2; perhaps TRBD1 as D (6 bases). Germline V gene data show CDR1 as DFQATT and CDR2 as SNEGSKA (reference sequence). The CDR3 is 12 residues long. V dropped 6 bases and J dropped 5 bases, with 13 bases sitting between them.

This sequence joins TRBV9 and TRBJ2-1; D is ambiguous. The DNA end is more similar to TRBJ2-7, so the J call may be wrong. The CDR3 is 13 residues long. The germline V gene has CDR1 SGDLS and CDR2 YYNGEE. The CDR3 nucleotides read TGTGCCAGCAGCGTAGACTCGGGTAGCGAGCAGTACGTC. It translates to CASSVDSGSEQYV.

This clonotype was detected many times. CDR3 amino acids: CASSQGRRDSDTQYF. CDR3 sequence (DNA): TGCGCCAGCAGCCAGGGGCGTCGGGACTCAGATACGCAGTATTTT. This chain joins TRBV4-3 and TRBJ2-3; D perhaps matches TRBD2 (6 bases). The CDR3 totals 15 residues. The germline gives CDR1 LGHNA, CDR2 YSLEER. Trimming removed 3 bases at V and 4 bases at J, with 14 bases between.

CDR3 sequence reads: CASSIGRLQGEQFF. CDR3 in DNA: TGTGCCAGTAGTATCGGTCGCCTACAAGGTGAGCAGTTCTTC. This chain links TRBV19 with TRBJ2-1; D gene uncertain. CDR3 length equals 14 residues. V lost 3 bases and J lost 9, with 15 bases in between. Germline V lookup: CDR1 LNHDA, CDR2 SQIVND (reference sequence). Full variable domain (remainder filled in from reference TRBV19 and TRBJ2-1): DGGITQSPKYLFRKEGQNVTLSCEQNLNHDAMYWYRQDPGQGLRLIYYSQIVNDFQKGDIAEGYSVSREKKESFPLTVTSAQKNPTAFYLCASSIGRLQGEQFFGPGTRLTVL.

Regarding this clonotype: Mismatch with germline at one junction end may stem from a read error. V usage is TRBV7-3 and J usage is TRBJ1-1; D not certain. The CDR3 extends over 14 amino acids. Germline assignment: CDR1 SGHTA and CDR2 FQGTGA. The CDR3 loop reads CASSDCAYETDAFF. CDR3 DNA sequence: TGTGCCAGCAGCGACTGTGCCTACGAGACTGACGCTTTCTTT.

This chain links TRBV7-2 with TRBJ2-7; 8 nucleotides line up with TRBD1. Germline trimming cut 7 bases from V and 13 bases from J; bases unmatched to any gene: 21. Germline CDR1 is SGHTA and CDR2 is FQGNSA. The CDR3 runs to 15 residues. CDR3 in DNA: TGTGCCAGCACCGACAGGGGCGGATTCAGCCCCGGCATTTACTTC. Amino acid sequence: CASTDRGGFSPGIYF.

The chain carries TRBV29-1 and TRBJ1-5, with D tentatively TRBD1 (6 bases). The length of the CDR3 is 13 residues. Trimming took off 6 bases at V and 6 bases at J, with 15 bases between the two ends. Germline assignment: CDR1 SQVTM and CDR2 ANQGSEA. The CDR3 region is CSVIRGFGQPQHF. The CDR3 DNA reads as TGCAGCGTAATCAGGGGATTTGGTCAGCCCCAGCATTTT.